Reported below is one TCR beta chain. Its specificity is not known. Profiling relied on immunoSEQ multiplex PCR, and the TCRdb table lists in-frame clones only, not all of them. The sample yields tens of thousands of clones, about 89% seen once. The data were taken from a study of siplizumab effects on memory and regulatory T cells. Study-level results: A major contribution to the alloresponse seemed to be made by naive T cells, which seemed more diverse than memory cells. The study did not confirm that proliferating Tregs from siplizumab cultures were suppressive. Alloreactive sequences tracing back to unstimulated CD4+ memory cells were significantly reduced by siplizumab. No naive or memory phenotype could be assigned to roughly 75-97% of proliferating clones.

CDR3 length equals 15 residues. Germline V gives CDR1 SGHRS, CDR2 YFSETQ. V lost 3 bases and J 1 base, leaving 14 bases between the germline ends. Sequencing used CD8+ T cells sorted from blood. This sequence joins TRBV5-1 and TRBJ2-7, with a tentative D call TRBD1 (6 bases). This clonotype was obtained from a human donor in good health. CDR3 amino acids: CASSSYLQGSYEQYF. The DNA for the CDR3 is TGCGCCAGCAGCTCCTACCTACAGGGATCCTACGAGCAGTACTTC. The complete variable domain, with remaining parts taken from reference TRBV5-1 and TRBJ2-7, reads KAGVTQTPRYLIKTRGQQVTLSCSPISGHRSVSWYQQTPGQGLQFLFEYFSETQRNKGNFPGRFSGRQFSNSRSEMNVSTLELGDSALYLCASSSYLQGSYEQYFGPGTRLTVT.